A selection of T cell receptor beta chains follows, all from one sample in a study of T cells in Graves' hyperthyroidism and ophthalmopathy. MiXCR, applied by TCRdb to the multiplex PCR reads, yields one record per CDR3 protein. The repertoire holds a few hundred thousand distinct CDR3 sequences, with 40% to 55% as singletons. The specimen was peripheral blood or thyroid tissue (not recorded which). The receptor set was obtained from a woman aged 18-35 years with Graves' hyperthyroidism. CDR3s include the opening cysteine and the closing phenylalanine or tryptophan. A D gene is named only where the DNA matches it firmly. The size entry is marked missing in some rows and otherwise reads once, few, many or a size class.

clone size	V gene	D gene	J gene	CDR3 protein	CDR3 DNA
-	TRBV24-1	-	TRBJ2-5	CATSPSHGETQYF	TGTGCCACCAGTCCCTCTCATGGGGAGACCCAGTACTTC
-	TRBV25-1	-	TRBJ1-2	CASRIIPTDGYTF	TGTGCCAGCCGTATTATCCCCACAGATGGCTACACCTTC
-	TRBV7-6	-	TRBJ1-1	CASSSARGAAEAFF	TGTGCCAGCAGCTCCGCACGGGGCGCGGCTGAAGCTTTCTTT
-	TRBV29-1	TRBD2	TRBJ2-7	CSVILDSGELYF	TGCAGCGTTATACTTGACAGCGGGGAGCTGTACTTC
few	TRBV7-2	-	TRBJ1-1	CASSPGALWNTEAFF	TGTGCCAGCAGCCCTGGGGCACTTTGGAACACTGAAGCTTTCTTT
-	TRBV7-9	-	TRBJ1-4	CASRHSRGPVATNEKLFF	TGTGCCAGCAGACACTCTAGGGGCCCAGTTGCAACTAATGAAAAACTGTTTTTT
few	TRBV7-2	TRBD2	TRBJ2-5	CASSSGLAGTETQYF	TGTGCCAGCAGCTCGGGACTAGCGGGAACAGAGACCCAGTACTTC
-	TRBV7-2	-	TRBJ1-5	CASSLGPPLGGQPQHF	TGTGCCAGCAGCTTAGGCCCCCCGTTAGGCGGTCAGCCCCAGCATTTT
-	TRBV19	-	TRBJ2-5	CASTPTVEGTQYF	TGTGCCAGTACCCCGACGGTGGAGGGGACCCAGTACTTC
many	TRBV7-2	-	TRBJ1-1	CASTHRGTEAFF	TGTGCCAGCACCCACCGGGGTACTGAAGCTTTCTTT
many	TRBV7-6	TRBD2	TRBJ2-7	CASSWTGTSQYEQYF	TGTGCCAGCAGCTGGACCGGGACTAGCCAGTACGAGCAGTACTTC
many	TRBV7-9	TRBD1	TRBJ2-7	CASGTDYEQYF	TGTGCCAGCGGGACAGACTACGAGCAGTACTTC
many	TRBV7-8	TRBD2	TRBJ2-5	CAWSSGLAGQETQYF	TGTGCCTGGAGTAGCGGCCTAGCGGGACAAGAGACCCAGTACTTC
many	TRBV2	-	TRBJ2-7	CASRDRRDYEQYF	TGTGCCAGCAGGGACAGACGGGACTACGAGCAGTACTTC
once	TRBV29-1	TRBD2	TRBJ2-2	CSVNGGGLAGGLDTGELFF	TGCAGCGTAAATGGGGGGGGACTAGCGGGAGGTTTGGACACCGGGGAGCTGTTTTTT
-	TRBV7-8	-	TRBJ2-7	CASSLRGQGGHEQYF	TGTGCCAGCAGCTTACGGGGGCAGGGGGGACACGAGCAGTACTTC
few	TRBV7-9	-	TRBJ2-2	CASSLGSRAERTGELFF	TGTGCCAGCAGCTTAGGGAGCCGGGCTGAACGCACCGGGGAGCTGTTTTTT
many	TRBV2	-	TRBJ2-5	CASSEFVGLQYF	TGTGCCAGCAGTGAATTTGTAGGACTCCAGTACTTC
-	TRBV14	-	TRBJ2-7	CASSQDHGGIERYF	TGTGCCAGCAGCCAAGATCATGGGGGAATCGAGCGGTACTTC
-	TRBV5-1	-	TRBJ1-3	CASSLYSGVGNTIYF	TGTGCCAGCAGCTTGTATTCGGGGGTTGGAAACACCATATATTTT
-	TRBV7-2	-	TRBJ1-1	CASSQEMGNTEAFF	TGTGCCAGCAGCCAAGAAATGGGGAACACTGAAGCTTTCTTT
few	TRBV7-6	-	TRBJ2-3	CASSFRRGTDTQYF	TGTGCCAGCAGCTTCAGACGGGGCACAGATACGCAGTATTTT
-	TRBV7-2	-	TRBJ2-7	CASSTGIKYEQYF	TGTGCCAGCAGCACCGGGATCAAATACGAGCAGTACTTC
once	TRBV6-4	-	TRBJ2-5	CASSDTCRGLAGRETQYF	TGTGCCAGCAGTGACACATGCAGGGGGCTAGCGGGAAGAGAGACCCAGTACTTC
many	TRBV2	-	TRBJ1-1	CASSDQGQAFF	TGTGCCAGCAGTGACCAGGGTCAAGCTTTCTTT
many	TRBV2	-	TRBJ1-2	CASSDWASNYGYTF	TGTGCCAGCAGTGACTGGGCCTCAAACTATGGCTACACCTTC
-	TRBV29-1	-	TRBJ1-2	CSVVRAGTYEYGYTF	TGCAGCGTTGTCAGGGCCGGGACCTACGAGTATGGCTACACCTTC
-	TRBV19	-	TRBJ2-2	CASSIRQGGTGELFF	TGTGCCAGTAGTATACGCCAGGGCGGCACCGGGGAGCTGTTTTTT
-	TRBV12-3/TRBV12-4	-	TRBJ1-1	CASSLEPGNTEAFF	TGTGCCAGCAGTTTAGAGCCGGGGAACACTGAAGCTTTCTTT
-	TRBV12-3/TRBV12-4	TRBD1	TRBJ1-2	CASSLGRGPGYTF	TGTGCCAGCAGTTTGGGCAGGGGGCCTGGCTACACCTTC
-	TRBV20-1	-	TRBJ1-5	CSARVREYSNQPQHF	TGCAGTGCTAGAGTGCGGGAATATAGCAATCAGCCCCAGCATTTT
-	TRBV15	TRBD1	TRBJ1-2	CATSRGTGVFGYGYTF	TGTGCCACCAGCAGAGGGACAGGGGTCTTCGGTTATGGCTACACCTTC
few	TRBV20-1	-	TRBJ2-7	CSASTGGSYEQYF	TGCAGTGCTAGTACTGGCGGATCCTACGAGCAGTACTTC
-	TRBV11-2	-	TRBJ2-7	CASSFRSDYEQYF	TGTGCCAGCAGCTTTAGAAGCGATTACGAGCAGTACTTC
few	TRBV7-2	-	TRBJ1-6	CASSHGGDSGRSPLHF	TGCGCCAGCAGCCACGGCGGGGATTCTGGGCGATCACCCCTCCACTTT
many	TRBV7-9	TRBD2	TRBJ2-7	CASSLAGDTYEQYF	TGCGCCAGCAGCTTAGCGGGAGACACCTACGAGCAGTACTTC
-	TRBV2	-	TRBJ2-5	CASSPRRQLETQYF	TGTGCCAGCAGTCCAAGACGACAACTAGAGACCCAGTACTTC
-	TRBV15	-	TRBJ1-2	CATSSYNMLRGYGYTF	TGTGCCACCAGCAGTTACAACATGTTGAGGGGCTATGGCTACACCTTC
-	TRBV2	-	TRBJ2-5	CAISEGAGSQETQYF	TGTGCCATCAGTGAAGGAGCCGGGAGCCAAGAGACCCAGTACTTC
many	TRBV7-9	-	TRBJ2-5	CASSTLGREETQYF	TGTGCCAGCAGCACCTTGGGCAGGGAAGAGACCCAGTACTTC
-	TRBV7-2	-	TRBJ1-1	CASSGSMWYTEAFF	TGTGCCAGCAGCGGCTCGATGTGGTACACTGAAGCTTTCTTT
-	TRBV2	TRBD1	TRBJ1-2	CASGGGSPNYGYTF	TGTGCCAGCGGAGGGGGCTCCCCTAACTATGGCTACACCTTC
-	TRBV10-3	-	TRBJ1-6	CASSLEVRGNSPLHF	TGTGCCAGCAGTTTAGAGGTCAGGGGTAATTCACCCCTCCACTTT
few	TRBV7-2	-	TRBJ1-1	CASSLGEGVGGAFF	TGTGCCAGCAGCTTAGGTGAAGGGGTCGGGGGAGCTTTCTTT
-	TRBV2	-	TRBJ1-5	CASSELPGFNQPQHF	TGTGCCAGCAGTGAACTCCCCGGGTTCAATCAGCCCCAGCATTTT
many	TRBV20-1	-	TRBJ2-5	CSATLLGTQYF	TGCAGTGCTACCCTCCTGGGGACCCAGTACTTC
many	TRBV7-6	-	TRBJ2-2	CASSPPGGIGTGELFF	TGTGCCAGCAGCCCCCCAGGAGGGATCGGCACCGGGGAGCTGTTTTTT
many	TRBV10-3	-	TRBJ1-3	CAIRRPEGNTIYF	TGTGCCATCCGGAGACCGGAGGGAAACACCATATATTTT